The clone carrying this T cell receptor (beta chain) was seen a handful of times. As yet, its antigen is unknown. MiXCR, applied by TCRdb to the 5' RACE reads, yields one record per CDR3 protein. This table holds roughly 350,000 distinct CDR3 sequences, 25% to 30% found once. The CDR3 runs to 13 residues. The V and J ends lost 3 bases and 8 bases respectively, with 11 bases between them. CDR1 and CDR2 (germline): SGHTA, FQGNSA. The data belong to a study of T-cell memory formation after mild COVID-19. Looking at the study overall: TCR clustering was largely donor specific.

Study findings and constraints: Clones contracting across day 15 to 85 had a balanced CD4/CD8 profile; later expanding clones leaned CD4+. Certain responding clones were present in pre-infection memory, suggesting participation of cross-reactive memory. Among contracting clones, CD4+ were mainly CM/EM and CD8+ enriched in EMRA.

The clonotype originates from an adult woman who had mild COVID-19 (a few samples of this study predate the infection). Cell type and time point are not known. The sequencing input was PBMCs or a T cell subset sorted from them (not recorded which). The chain employs TRBV7-2 and TRBJ1-5; unclear D gene. CDR3 in DNA: TGTGCCAGCAGCTTCACGGGTAGGGAGCCCCAGCATTTT. Its protein product is CASSFTGREPQHF.